Below, 8 T cell receptor beta chains from the same sample are listed, as sequenced in a study of T cell responses to AZD1222 COVID-19 vaccine (dated by TCRdb to about 2021). The sample's time point label, decoded: baseline before first vaccination. Library creation used the immunoSEQ multiplex PCR assay. What TCRdb holds here is the immuneACCESS table cut down to in-frame rearrangements. Part of the clones is not present; checked against another copy, under half of the missing clones reflect an unresolved V gene, and the others are unexplained. The sample table holds 150,000 to 200,000 clones, of which about 87% were seen once. The ten largest clones capture roughly 6% of the sample. The source was peripheral blood, collected on day 0 of AZD1222 vaccination. The source is an adult in good health.

V usage is TRBV2 and J usage is TRBJ1-5, with 7 positions matching TRBD1. Germline CDR1 SNHLY, CDR2 FYNNEI. V lost 5 bases and J lost 6; bases outside the gene matches: 10. This CDR3 comprises 15 residues. The CDR3 region is CASSSRQGSAQPQHF. The CDR3 nucleotides read TGTGCCAGCAGTTCCCGACAGGGTAGTGCTCAGCCCCAGCATTTT.

This clone was recorded only once. The chain employs TRBV5-1 and TRBJ2-7; D is tentatively TRBD1 or TRBD2 (6 bases each). Germline-derived CDR1 and CDR2 are SGHRS and YFSETQ. The V and J ends lost 7 bases and 2 bases respectively, with 16 bases between them. There are 14 residues in the CDR3. CDR3: CASDRGEDPYEQYF. The CDR3 nucleotides read TGCGCCAGCGATAGGGGGGAAGATCCCTACGAGCAGTACTTC.

The DNA for the CDR3 is TGTGCCAGCGGGGGCAACAGGGGTTACGAGCAGTACTTC. Amino acid sequence: CASGGNRGYEQYF. The genes are TRBV6-6 and TRBJ2-7; 7 nucleotides line up with TRBD1. V was pared by 8 bases and J by 4 bases, with 8 bases of the junction left unmatched. Germline CDR1 MNHNY, CDR2 SVGAGI (reference sequence). This CDR3 region has 13 residues.

The rearrangement links TRBV7-9 to TRBJ1-2, with D possibly TRBD1 on 6 matching bases. Per germline, CDR1 SEHNR and CDR2 FQNEAQ (reference sequence). V lost 1 base and J 6 bases, leaving 9 bases between the germline ends. The CDR3 has 13 amino acids. This CDR3 is CASSLVDRNGYTF. The CDR3 coding sequence is TGTGCCAGCAGCTTAGTAGACAGGAATGGCTACACCTTC.

The rearrangement joins TRBV11-2 to TRBJ1-5; no definite D call. With 0 bases removed from V and 0 bases from J, the gap between germline ends came to 6 bases. There are 15 residues in the CDR3. CDR1 and CDR2 from the germline V gene are SGHAT and FQNNGV. The CDR3 coding sequence is TGTGCCAGCAGCTTAGAACCCTATAGCAATCAGCCCCAGCATTTT. This codes for CASSLEPYSNQPQHF.

The chain combines TRBV28 with TRBJ2-7; 8 bases agree with TRBD1. The germline V gene has CDR1 MDHEN and CDR2 SYDVKM. The CDR3 runs to 14 residues. V dropped 6 bases and J dropped 2; count of bases not matched to a gene: 6. CDR3 DNA: TGTGCCAGCAGGCTTCGGGACAGGCCCTACGAGCAGTACTTC. This codes for CASRLRDRPYEQYF. Using reference TRBV28 and TRBJ2-7 for the parts outside the CDR3, the full variable domain is DVKVTQSSRYLVKRTGEKVFLECVQDMDHENMFWYRQDPGLGLRLIYFSYDVKMKEKGDIPEGYSVSREKKERFSLILESASTNQTSMYLCASRLRDRPYEQYFGPGTRLTVT.

The V call is TRBV11-1, the J call TRBJ2-7; 7 bases map to TRBD1. Trimming removed 6 bases from V and 2 bases from J; junction bases left unmatched: 4. Germline CDR1 is SGHAT and CDR2 is FQDESV (reference sequence). This CDR3 is built from 13 residues. CDR3 protein: CASRKTGTYEQYF. Written as DNA, the CDR3 is TGTGCCAGCAGAAAGACAGGGACCTACGAGCAGTACTTC.

The V and J genes are TRBV5-4 and TRBJ1-5, with no clear D. Deletions cut 5 bases from V and 0 bases from J, with 9 bases between. Looked up from germline, CDR1 is SGHNT and CDR2 is YYREEE (reference sequence). CDR3 size: 14 residues. CDR3 in DNA: TGTGCCAGCAGTCTCCATTATAGCAATCAGCCCCAGCATTTT. Translation: CASSLHYSNQPQHF.